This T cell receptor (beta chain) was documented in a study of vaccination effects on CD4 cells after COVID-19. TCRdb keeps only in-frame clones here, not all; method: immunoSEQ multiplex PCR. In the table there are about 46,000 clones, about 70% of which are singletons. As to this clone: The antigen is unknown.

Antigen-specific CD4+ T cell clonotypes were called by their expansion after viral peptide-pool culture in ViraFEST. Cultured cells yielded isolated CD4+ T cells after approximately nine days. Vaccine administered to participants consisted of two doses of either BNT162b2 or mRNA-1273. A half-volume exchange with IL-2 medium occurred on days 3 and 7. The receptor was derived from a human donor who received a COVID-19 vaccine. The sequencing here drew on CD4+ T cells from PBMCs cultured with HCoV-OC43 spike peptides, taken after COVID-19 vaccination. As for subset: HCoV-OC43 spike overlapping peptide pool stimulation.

Written as DNA, the CDR3 is TGTGCCAGTACCCCGGCTGATGAGTTTAATCAGCCCCAGCATTTT. This gives the protein CASTPADEFNQPQHF. The chain employs TRBV19 and TRBJ1-5; D not certain. This CDR3 region has 15 residues. Deletions cut 7 bases from V and 4 bases from J, with 17 bases between. Germline CDR1 LNHDA, CDR2 SQIVND (reference sequence).